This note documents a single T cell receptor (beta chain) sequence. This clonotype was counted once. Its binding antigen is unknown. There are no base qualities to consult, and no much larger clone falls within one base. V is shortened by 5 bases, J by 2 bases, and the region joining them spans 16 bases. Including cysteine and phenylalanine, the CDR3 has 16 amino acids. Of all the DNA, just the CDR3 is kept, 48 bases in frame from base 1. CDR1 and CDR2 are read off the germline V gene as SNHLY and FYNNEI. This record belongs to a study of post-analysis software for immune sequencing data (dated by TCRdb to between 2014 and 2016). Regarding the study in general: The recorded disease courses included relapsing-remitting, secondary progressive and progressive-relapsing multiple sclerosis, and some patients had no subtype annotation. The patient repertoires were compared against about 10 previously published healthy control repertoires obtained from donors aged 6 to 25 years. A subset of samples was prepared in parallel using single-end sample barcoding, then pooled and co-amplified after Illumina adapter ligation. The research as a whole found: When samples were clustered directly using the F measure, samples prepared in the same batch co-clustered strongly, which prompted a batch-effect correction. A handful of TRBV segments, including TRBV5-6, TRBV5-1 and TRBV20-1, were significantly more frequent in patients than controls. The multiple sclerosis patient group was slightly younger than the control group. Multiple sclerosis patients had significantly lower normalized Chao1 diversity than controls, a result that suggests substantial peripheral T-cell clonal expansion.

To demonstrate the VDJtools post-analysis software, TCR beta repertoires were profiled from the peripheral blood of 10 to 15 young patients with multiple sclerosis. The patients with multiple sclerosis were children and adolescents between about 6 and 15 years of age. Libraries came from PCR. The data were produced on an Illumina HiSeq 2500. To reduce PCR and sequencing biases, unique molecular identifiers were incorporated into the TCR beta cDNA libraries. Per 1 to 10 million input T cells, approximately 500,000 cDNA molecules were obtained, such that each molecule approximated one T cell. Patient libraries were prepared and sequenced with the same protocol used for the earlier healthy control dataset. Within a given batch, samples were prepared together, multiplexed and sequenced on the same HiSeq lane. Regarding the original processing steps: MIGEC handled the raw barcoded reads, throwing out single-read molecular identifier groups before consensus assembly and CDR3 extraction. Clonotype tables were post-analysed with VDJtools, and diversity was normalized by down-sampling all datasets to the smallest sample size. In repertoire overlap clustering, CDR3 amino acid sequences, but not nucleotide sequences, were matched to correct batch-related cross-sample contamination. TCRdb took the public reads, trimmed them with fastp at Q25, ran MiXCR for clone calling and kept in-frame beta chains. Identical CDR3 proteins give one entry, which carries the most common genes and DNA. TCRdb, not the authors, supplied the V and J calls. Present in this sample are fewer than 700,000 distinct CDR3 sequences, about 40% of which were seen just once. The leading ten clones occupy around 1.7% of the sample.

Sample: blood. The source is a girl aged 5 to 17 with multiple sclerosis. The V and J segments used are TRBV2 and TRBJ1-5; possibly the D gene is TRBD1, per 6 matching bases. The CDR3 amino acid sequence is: CASSKTFSGGNQPQHF. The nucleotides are TGTGCCAGCAGTAAAACCTTCTCAGGGGGCAATCAGCCCCAGCATTTT.